This T cell receptor (beta chain) was identified during a study of identical twins listed by TCRdb under 2016. Looking at the study overall: TCR alpha and beta repertoires from monozygotic twins, unrelated adults of various ages and cord blood were deep-sequenced to test whether fetal clonotypes persist. To rule out contamination, the twin experiments were replicated at different times with different library preparation protocols. What the work shows at the level of the full study, not this receptor alone: Fewer insertions were carried by abundant cord blood beta clonotypes; a weaker similar trend was observed in young adult naive repertoires, while no such trend was observed in memory repertoires. In beta out-of-frame sequences, excess twin sharing was weaker, because having fewer shared sequences lowered the signal-to-noise ratio. Because the same donors could not be followed over many years, conclusions were based on cross-sectional statistical analysis. Compared with coincidental sharing between unrelated individuals, out-of-frame TCR alpha sequences shared between twins had an excess of sequences with low generation probability. Zero-insertion analyses could be partly confounded by invariant T cells such as MAIT and iNKT, although diverse VJ usage argued against such confounding for most clonotypes. In monozygotic twins, recombination models systematically underestimated out-of-frame TCR alpha sharing, but the models matched the sharing seen between unrelated individuals.

This clonotype was seen a handful of times. Its recognized antigen is unknown. No base-level quality is on record; no much larger clone is a single base apart. The library relied on 5' RACE. Sequenced using an Illumina HiSeq 2000. Template switching added a universal primer binding site, and the final cDNA carried a unique molecular identifier that allowed TCR cDNA molecules to be counted accurately. Specific primers in the conserved constant-segment region were used to synthesize first-strand cDNA for the TCR alpha and beta chains. Each cDNA library was double barcoded, with a SMART-Mk sample barcode plus Illumina barcodes, to control for contamination. Two successive PCR steps introduced TruSeq adapter sequences along with Illumina sample barcodes. The Illumina HiSeq platform was used with custom primers to sequence TCR alpha and beta cDNA libraries. Per the authors' processing: Raw reads were processed with MiGEC to extract unique molecular identifiers, and MiXCR was used to determine CDR3 positions. For each individual, recombination models were inferred using an EM algorithm with the repgenHMM and IGoR tools. The tcR package in R was used for shared clonotype analysis, with sharing normalized by the product of cloneset sizes. Out-of-frame nonproductive sequences were analyzed to study raw recombination free of thymic and clonal selection effects. Using fastp at Q25 and MiXCR, TCRdb reprocessed the public reads and kept productive beta chains. CDR3 protein duplicates are merged, each entry listing the most common genes and DNA. TCRdb assigned the V and J calls; the authors' analysis was not used. Across this sample there are under 300,000 distinct CDR3 sequences, with roughly an eighth seen only once. Roughly 4.2% of the sample rests with the top ten.

All donors were healthy Caucasians. Three pairs of female monozygotic twins, all aged 18 to 29 years, were included in the twin cohort. Using Miltenyi CD45RO+ enrichment and human naive T-cell isolation kits, memory (CD45RO+) and naive T cells were isolated from PBMC. The CDR3 holds 17 amino acids from the cysteine to the phenylalanine. The retained sequence is limited to the CDR3, 51 bases, with the frame set at the first base. Sequences SGHTA (CDR1) and FQGNSA (CDR2) are obtained from the germline V gene. Trimming takes 1 base from V and 1 base from J, and the germline ends sit 16 bases apart. These data also featured in a second study, about yellow fever vaccine responses in identical twins. Taken from the second paper: The T cell response to vaccination in identical twins was reported by the authors to appear partly convergent and partly personalized. In the study, vaccine-responding T cell clones were precisely tracked in identical twins.

The origin of this receptor is a woman aged 18 to 35 in good health. The chain uses TRBV7-2 and TRBJ2-5; a tentative D call is TRBD2 (5 bases match). Sequencing used memory (CD45RO+) T cells sorted from blood. Explained via the paper, the cell subset or site label denotes: CD45RO+ enriched T cells. CDR3 region: CASSLGPPGGGQETQYF. The nucleotides read TGTGCCAGCAGCTTAGGCCCCCCTGGCGGAGGCCAAGAGACCCAGTACTTC.